This T cell receptor (beta chain) was captured by sequencing in a study of PD-1 blockade in classical Hodgkin lymphoma. The study, taken as a whole, reports: Complete responders started with a diversity level that resembled newly diagnosed patients at baseline.

As for this clone: Its specificity is not known.

Time point in this sample: cycle 4 day 1 (C4D1), after six to seven weeks of nivolumab. The patients all showed relapse after autologous stem cell transplantation, while their brentuximab vedotin exposure varied. Sequenced by immunoSEQ multiplex PCR; TCRdb stores in-frame clones only, minus some. Here the sample spans some 24,000 clones, approximately 65% being singletons. The CDR3 spans 16 residues. This chain joins TRBV12-1 and TRBJ2-1; the table's D call TRBD2 went unverified against the DNA. TRBV12-1 is shown as a pseudogene. This sequence was found in a human donor with classical Hodgkin lymphoma. The specimen was peripheral blood mononuclear cells (PBMCs), collected before the fourth cycle of nivolumab. The CDR3 bases are TGTGCCAGCGTAGGGGAGGAGTGGGCTATGGGATTTGAGCAGTTCTTC. Translating gives CASVGEEWAMGFEQFF.